Reported below is one TCR beta chain. Preparation of the TCRbeta library involved a method that used unique molecular identifiers. TCRdb processed the PCR reads anew with MiXCR; each CDR3 protein has one entry. The table has 500,000 or so distinct CDR3 sequences, 30% to 35% seen once; the top ten hold 2% to 3%. These data come from a study of T-cell reconstitution after alpha-beta-depleted transplantation in children. The sequence derives from a human donor who donated a stem cell graft to a child with aplastic anemia. The source material was PBMCs from the stem cell graft donor, sampled from the stem cell graft.

CDR3 in DNA: TGCAGCACCAGTCGACAGGGGGCCGGCACCGGGGAGCTGTTTTTT. Translated, it gives CSTSRQGAGTGELFF. V is TRBV20-1 and J is TRBJ2-2, with TRBD1 matching over 10 bases. The CDR3 has 15 residues. Germline lookup yields CDR1 DFQATT and CDR2 SNEGSKA (reference sequence).